This TCR beta chain is from a study of blood T cell repertoires in COVID-19. Study overall: The analysed material was cDNA or gDNA that came from T cells, B-cell-depleted T cells, or PBMCs.

Seattle-derived patients entered the study during active infection and were followed longitudinally. The CDR3 has 15 amino acids. Germline CDR1 reads MNHNS; CDR2 reads SASEGT. V lost 3 bases to trimming and J lost 2 bases; unmatched junction nucleotides: 4. In the source study's methods: Scientists estimated how many nucleated cells there were by amplifying reference gene primers. Sequencing used immunoSEQ multiplex PCR; TCRdb keeps in-frame clones, though not all of them. D and trimming come from the DNA, and the V and J calls and clone size come from that table. Of nearly 350,000 clones listed, about 87% are singletons.

Sequencing input: peripheral blood. The clonotype was recovered from a woman aged 50 to 65 with COVID-19, enrolled during active disease. The chain joins TRBV6-1 to TRBJ2-7, with TRBD2 identical over 10 bases. For the CDR3, the DNA is TGTGCCAGCAGTGACCCACTAGCGGGAACCTACGAGCAGTACTTC. Encoded protein: CASSDPLAGTYEQYF.